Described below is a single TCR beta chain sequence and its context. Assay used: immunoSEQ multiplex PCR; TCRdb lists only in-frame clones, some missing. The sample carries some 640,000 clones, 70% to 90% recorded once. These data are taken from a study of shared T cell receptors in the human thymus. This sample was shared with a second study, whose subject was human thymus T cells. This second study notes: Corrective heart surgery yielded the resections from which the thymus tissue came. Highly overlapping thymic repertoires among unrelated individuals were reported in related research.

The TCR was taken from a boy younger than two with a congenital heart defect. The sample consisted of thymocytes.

CDR3 bases: TGCGCCAGCAGTGAGGGACAGGAGACAGATACGCAGTATTTT. Amino acids: CASSEGQETDTQYF. The V gene is TRBV10-1, the J gene TRBJ2-3; 7 bases fit TRBD1. Germline V gene sequence: CDR1 WNHNN, CDR2 SYGVQD (reference sequence). The trim removed 2 bases at V and 3 bases at J, leaving 2 bases unmatched. CDR3 length equals 14 residues.